This T cell receptor (beta chain) was observed in a study of Ad26.COV2.S vaccination and SARS-CoV-2 variants. Study-level points and caveats: Participants given vaccine showed non-spike TCR breadth similar to that of placebo recipients.

The CDR3 totals 15 residues. V was clipped by 0 bases and J by 3 bases, with 9 bases between them. Looked up from germline, CDR1 is SGHNT and CDR2 is YENEEA. Sequencing was performed with immunoSEQ multiplex PCR; in TCRdb, only in-frame clones are kept and a portion is missing. The sample carries tens of thousands of clones, less than 85% recorded once. To note about this clone: Its specificity is not known.

The input for sequencing was peripheral blood, taken after recovery from COVID-19. The chain is built from TRBV11-3 and TRBJ2-1; D is perhaps TRBD2 (5 bases). This TCR came from a human donor who had recovered from COVID-19. The CDR3 DNA reads TGTGCCAGCAGCTTAGAGCTAGCAGTCTACAATGAGCAGTTCTTC. The encoded protein is CASSLELAVYNEQFF.